This T cell receptor (beta chain) was captured in a study of beta chain features in type 1 diabetes. CDR1 SGHDN and CDR2 FVKESK come from the germline V gene. The CDR3 sequence is 15 residues long. V lost 4 bases and J 5 bases, leaving 14 bases between the germline ends. Of the isolated RNA, all was reverse transcribed, and so the sequenced material was expressed TCRB transcripts. The repertoire was sequenced with immunoSEQ multiplex PCR; TCRdb's copy has only in-frame clones and lacks some. The sample holds under 95,000 clones, 30% to 40% seen once. The source material was stem cell memory CD4+ T cells from blood. This chain connects TRBV14 to TRBJ1-4; possible D gene TRBD1, 6 bases. The TCR was taken from a woman between 18 and 29 years old in good health. The CDR3 nucleotides read TGTGCCAGCAGCCTCCACAAAGGGGGAAATGAAAAACTGTTTTTT. This encodes CASSLHKGGNEKLFF.